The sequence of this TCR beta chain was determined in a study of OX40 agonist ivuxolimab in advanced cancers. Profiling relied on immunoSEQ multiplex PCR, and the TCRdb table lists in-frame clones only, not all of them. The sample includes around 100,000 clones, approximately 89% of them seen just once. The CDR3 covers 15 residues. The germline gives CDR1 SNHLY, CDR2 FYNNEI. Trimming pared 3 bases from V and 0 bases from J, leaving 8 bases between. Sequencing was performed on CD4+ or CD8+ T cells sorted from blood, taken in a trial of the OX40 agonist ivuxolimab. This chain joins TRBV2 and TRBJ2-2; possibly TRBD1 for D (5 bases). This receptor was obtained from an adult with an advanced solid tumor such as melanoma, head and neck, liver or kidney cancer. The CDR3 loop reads CASSDGQSNTGELFF. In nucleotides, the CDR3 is TGTGCCAGCAGTGATGGACAATCGAACACCGGGGAGCTGTTTTTT.